The 32 T cell receptor beta chains presented below share a single source sample, sequenced in a study of T cell responses to AZD1222 COVID-19 vaccine. The method was immunoSEQ multiplex PCR; TCRdb's version includes in-frame clones alone and lacks a portion of them. The sample lists roughly 130,000 clones, about nine tenths seen once, with 1.4% to 1.5% in the top ten. This specimen consisted of peripheral blood, obtained on day 0 of AZD1222 vaccination. The receptors shown here come from an adult in good health.

The chain recombines TRBV30 with TRBJ1-2; TRBD1 might be the D (6 bases). CDR1 GTSNPN and CDR2 SVGIG come from the germline V gene (reference sequence). The CDR3 extends over 15 amino acids. Trimming removed 0 bases at V and 3 bases at J, with 14 bases between. In DNA, the CDR3 is TGTGCCTGGAGTGTACGGATGGCAGGGGACTATGGCTACACCTTC. Translation gives CAWSVRMAGDYGYTF. Full variable domain (missing parts from reference TRBV30 and TRBJ1-2): SQTIHQWPATLVQPVGSPLSLECTVEGTSNPNLYWYRQAAGRGLQLLFYSVGIGQISSEVPQNLSASRPQDRQFILSSKKLLLSDSGFYLCAWSVRMAGDYGYTFGSGTRLTVV.

This clone came up once. The V gene is TRBV29-1, the J gene TRBJ2-1; D gene ambiguous. The germline gives CDR1 SQVTM, CDR2 ANQGSEA. V lost 6 bases, J lost 6 bases, and 9 bases lay in between. The CDR3 is 11 residues long. CDR3 sequence reads: CSVYWGNEQFF. The CDR3 nucleotides read TGCAGCGTGTATTGGGGCAATGAGCAGTTCTTC.

V gene TRBV19 combines with J gene TRBJ1-2; 9 bases are shared with TRBD1. V lost 10 bases to trimming and J lost 4 bases; unmatched junction nucleotides: 13. Germline loops: CDR1 LNHDA, CDR2 SQIVND (reference sequence). This CDR3 is 15 amino acids long. The CDR3 loop is CATQITGTGSYGYTF. The CDR3 DNA reads as TGTGCCACCCAGATTACCGGGACAGGGAGCTATGGCTACACCTTC.

The V call is TRBV30, the J call TRBJ1-2; D is undetermined. CDR3 length: 14 residues. CDR1 is GTSNPN, CDR2 SVGIG, per germline (reference sequence). V dropped 5 bases and J dropped 4 bases, with 17 bases sitting between them. The CDR3 sequence is CAWGSGSNPYGYTF. CDR3 nucleotides: TGTGCCTGGGGGTCCGGGTCTAATCCCTATGGCTACACCTTC.

This sequence joins TRBV5-4 and TRBJ1-2; no clear D. CDR3 length equals 12 residues. V shed 4 bases and J shed 7 bases, with 11 bases lying between them. CDR1 and CDR2 (germline): SGHNT, YYREEE (reference sequence). The CDR3 is CASSQDVGGYTF. The DNA for the CDR3 is TGTGCCAGCAGCCAGGATGTGGGTGGCTACACCTTC.

This clone was counted a single time. The chain has TRBV28 and TRBJ1-1; D is ambiguous. In germline, CDR1 is MDHEN, CDR2 SYDVKM. Between the trimmed V and J ends, which lost 7 bases and 1 base, there was a span of 10 bases. The CDR3 contains 13 residues. CDR3 coding DNA: TGTGCCAGCACACCCACAGAGAACACTGAAGCTTTCTTT. It codes for CASTPTENTEAFF.

This chain joins TRBV28 and TRBJ1-5; D is undetermined. V was clipped by 5 bases and J by 5 bases, with 7 bases between them. From germline, CDR1 is MDHEN and CDR2 SYDVKM. The CDR3 covers 12 residues. DNA for the CDR3: TGTGCCAGCAGTGCGGACGATCAGCCCCAGCATTTT. It yields the protein CASSADDQPQHF.

The rearrangement uses TRBV7-6 and TRBJ2-7; D not resolved. The CDR3 has 14 residues. V gave up 2 bases and J gave up 2 bases, with 10 bases separating them. Germline-derived CDR1 and CDR2 are SGHVS and FNYEAQ. Here the CDR3 reads CASSLTDGPYEQYF. In nucleotides, the CDR3 is TGTGCCAGCAGCTTAACAGACGGACCCTACGAGCAGTACTTC.

The sample holds one count of this clone. The chain couples TRBV2 to TRBJ1-2; unclear D gene. V was pared by 4 bases and J by 10 bases, with 19 bases between. Germline V lookup: CDR1 SNHLY, CDR2 FYNNEI. The CDR3 length is 14 residues. The DNA of the CDR3 is TGTGCCAGCAGTGGGGCCCACCGCAAGGGAATCTACACCTTC. Its translation is CASSGAHRKGIYTF.

Concerning this clone itself: Other DNA sequences within the sample encode an identical CDR3. The rearrangement links TRBV18 to TRBJ2-5, with a tentative D call TRBD2 (6 bases). V shed 6 bases and J shed 2 bases, with 10 bases lying between them. Germline CDR1 reads KGHSH; CDR2 reads LQKENI. This CDR3 comprises 13 residues. The CDR3 sequence is CASSRGNQETQYF. The CDR3 DNA reads TGTGCCAGCTCTCGCGGGAATCAAGAGACCCAGTACTTC. Drawing the rest from reference TRBV18 and TRBJ2-5, the complete variable domain is NAGVMQNPRHLVRRRGQEARLRCSPMKGHSHVYWYRQLPEEGLKFMVYLQKENIIDESGMPKERFSAEFPKEGPSILRIQQVVRGDSAAYFCASSRGNQETQYFGPGTRLLVL.

This rearrangement joins TRBV2 to TRBJ2-2; weak D call: TRBD2 (5 bases). V lost 4 bases and J 5 bases, leaving 14 bases between the germline ends. The CDR3 has 15 residues. Germline CDR1 SNHLY, CDR2 FYNNEI. The CDR3 bases are TGTGCCAGCAGTGTTGGTCTAGCCGGGACCGGGGAGCTGTTTTTT. Translating gives CASSVGLAGTGELFF.

The chain links TRBV19 to TRBJ1-4, with a possible D match to TRBD1 (6 bases). Germline values: CDR1 LNHDA, CDR2 SQIVND (reference sequence). The CDR3 is 15 amino acids. V was cut by 6 bases and J by 4 bases, with 15 bases left in between. The chain's CDR3 is CASSGGASDNEKLFF. The CDR3 DNA reads TGTGCCAGTAGCGGGGGGGCCTCGGATAATGAAAAACTGTTTTTT.

The chain is built from TRBV28 and TRBJ2-3; 8 nucleotides match TRBD1. The CDR3 sequence is 18 residues long. V lost 3 bases and J lost 0; bases outside the gene matches: 11. Germline V gene lookup returns CDR1 MDHEN and CDR2 SYDVKM. This chain's CDR3 is CASSLPPQGAVSTDTQYF. The CDR3 region has the DNA TGTGCCAGCAGTTTGCCGCCTCAGGGGGCGGTCAGCACAGATACGCAGTATTTT. Together with reference TRBV28 and TRBJ2-3, the CDR3 gives the full variable domain: DVKVTQSSRYLVKRTGEKVFLECVQDMDHENMFWYRQDPGLGLRLIYFSYDVKMKEKGDIPEGYSVSREKKERFSLILESASTNQTSMYLCASSLPPQGAVSTDTQYFGPGTRLTVL.

Details on this clone: Other DNA sequences of this sample code for an identical CDR3. The chain couples TRBV6-5 to TRBJ1-2, with TRBD1 matching 7 bases. Trimming removed 6 bases from V and 2 bases from J; junction bases left unmatched: 0. Germline V gene data show CDR1 as MNHEY and CDR2 as SVGAGI. This CDR3 spans 12 amino acids. The CDR3 sequence is CASRGQNYGYTF. The DNA of the CDR3 is TGTGCCAGCAGGGGACAGAACTATGGCTACACCTTC.

The gene calls are TRBV28 and TRBJ1-6; D gene ambiguous. This CDR3 is 15 amino acids long. Trimming shortened V by 7 bases and J by 5 bases, and 15 bases separated the two germline ends. Germline lookup yields CDR1 MDHEN and CDR2 SYDVKM. CDR3 region: CASISPGMDNSPLHF. The CDR3 DNA follows: TGTGCCAGCATCTCCCCGGGTATGGATAATTCACCCCTCCACTTT.

The chain has TRBV30 and TRBJ1-1; TRBD1 matches 8 bases. V shed 7 bases and J 5 bases; nucleotides not matched to a gene: 6. The CDR3 runs 12 residues. Germline lookup yields CDR1 GTSNPN and CDR2 SVGIG (reference sequence). The CDR3 sequence: CAFDRGGTEAFF. CDR3 DNA sequence: TGTGCCTTTGACAGGGGTGGGACTGAAGCTTTCTTT.

The chain employs TRBV2 and TRBJ1-1; D is possibly TRBD1 (5 bases). This CDR3 has 14 amino acids. The ends were cut back, 1 base at V and 3 bases at J, with 9 bases in the middle. The germline V gene has CDR1 SNHLY and CDR2 FYNNEI. This CDR3 is CASSEGGADTEAFF. The DNA of the CDR3 is TGTGCCAGCAGTGAAGGTGGGGCGGACACTGAAGCTTTCTTT.

This clone was seen only a few times. The CDR3 loop reads CASRRNEQYF. CDR3 sequence (DNA): TGTGCCAGCAGGCGGAACGAGCAGTACTTC. The J gene is TRBJ2-7, the V gene TRBV2, with D hard to call. Germline CDR1 SNHLY, CDR2 FYNNEI. V was pared by 6 bases and J by 5 bases, with 5 bases between. The CDR3 totals 10 residues.

The J gene is TRBJ1-5, the V gene TRBV5-1, with D hard to call. Germline V lookup: CDR1 SGHRS, CDR2 YFSETQ. The germline V and J ends were trimmed by 1 base and 4 bases, with 6 bases remaining between them. CDR3 length: 13 amino acids. The CDR3 sequence: CASSLTLNQPQHF. The CDR3 DNA reads as TGCGCCAGCAGCTTGACCTTAAATCAGCCCCAGCATTTT.

The chain combines TRBV18 with TRBJ1-4; D remains ambiguous. Germline loops: CDR1 KGHSH, CDR2 LQKENI. The V gene lost 1 base and the J gene lost 9 bases, with 12 bases spanning the gap. This CDR3 is 14 amino acids long. CDR3 nucleotide sequence: TGTGCCAGCTCACCACAAGAGGGCTTTAAAAAACTGTTTTTT. It translates to CASSPQEGFKKLFF.

This clone was recorded once. V gene TRBV5-6 combines with J gene TRBJ1-5; D not resolved. The ends were cut back, 1 base at V and 4 bases at J, with 9 bases in the middle. The CDR3 is 14 residues long. The germline gives CDR1 SGHDT, CDR2 YYEEEE. CDR3 coding DNA: TGTGCCAGCAGCTTGTCAGGTTCTAATCAGCCCCAGCATTTT. Protein product: CASSLSGSNQPQHF.

The rearrangement joins TRBV6-5 to TRBJ1-1; possibly TRBD1 for D (6 bases). CDR3 length equals 14 residues. Trimming took 5 bases from V and 4 from J, leaving 14 bases between them. Germline CDR1 is MNHEY and CDR2 is SVGAGI. CDR3 sequence (DNA): TGTGCCAGCAGTCTCCGGGGGCTGAGCACTGAAGCTTTCTTT. Residues: CASSLRGLSTEAFF.

The chain carries TRBV7-3 and TRBJ1-1; 8 bases fit TRBD1. The germline gives CDR1 SGHTA, CDR2 FQGTGA. With 4 bases clipped from V and 6 bases from J, the junction kept 10 bases outside the gene matches. This CDR3 spans 15 amino acids. CDR3 region: CASSSTPGGRAEAFF. The CDR3 DNA is TGTGCCAGCAGCTCCACCCCAGGGGGCAGGGCTGAAGCTTTCTTT.

The J gene is TRBJ1-2, the V gene TRBV3-1 (or the pseudogene TRBV3-2), with 9 positions matching TRBD1. Germline V CDR1 and CDR2: LGHDT, YNNKEL (reference sequence). Losses at the gene ends were 1 base for V and 2 bases for J; bases not matched to a gene: 2. The CDR3 runs to 15 residues. CDR3 sequence (DNA): TGTGCCAGCAGCCAAGCCGGGACAGGGAACTATGGCTACACCTTC. Translation gives CASSQAGTGNYGYTF.

The J gene is TRBJ1-2, the V gene TRBV24-1, with D unclear. This CDR3 spans 14 amino acids. Between the trimmed V and J ends, which lost 5 bases and 8 bases, there was a span of 17 bases. Germline loops: CDR1 KGHDR, CDR2 SFDVKD. The CDR3 protein is CATSGSGLNEGYTF. As DNA, the CDR3 is TGTGCCACCAGTGGCTCGGGTCTCAACGAGGGCTACACCTTC.

The count of this clone is one. The CDR3 nucleotides read TGTGCCAGCAGCCGGACTAGCGTTCCCCACGAGCAGTACTTC. Translated: CASSRTSVPHEQYF. This chain links TRBV28 with TRBJ2-7; TRBD2 matches at 9 bases. The V gene end was trimmed by 6 bases and the J gene end by 5 bases; junction bases not matched to a gene: 8. There are 14 residues in the CDR3. Per germline, CDR1 MDHEN and CDR2 SYDVKM.

The chain couples TRBV4-3 to TRBJ1-1; no reliable D call. Germline V lookup: CDR1 LGHNA, CDR2 YSLEER. The CDR3 runs to 15 residues. V was shortened by 0 bases and J by 6 bases, with 14 bases between the two germline ends. CDR3 sequence: CASSQEARAFSEAFF. In DNA form, the CDR3 reads TGCGCCAGCAGCCAAGAGGCAAGGGCTTTTTCTGAAGCTTTCTTT.

V is TRBV6-6 and J is TRBJ2-3; D may be TRBD2 (5 bases). Per the germline V gene, CDR1 is MNHNY and CDR2 is SVGAGI (reference sequence). Trimming removed 6 bases from V and 1 base from J, with 11 bases in between. The CDR3 length is 14 residues. CDR3 amino acids: CASRPDGGTDTQYF. CDR3 in DNA: TGTGCCAGCAGGCCGGACGGGGGCACAGATACGCAGTATTTT.

The V gene is TRBV18, the J gene TRBJ1-1; no firm D call. Germline CDR1 is KGHSH and CDR2 is LQKENI. This CDR3 spans 12 amino acids. Deletions cut 4 bases from V and 1 base from J, with 4 bases between. The CDR3 sequence: CASSQGNTEAFF. In DNA, the CDR3 is TGTGCCAGCTCACAGGGGAACACTGAAGCTTTCTTT.

The genes are TRBV19 and TRBJ1-4, with D tentatively TRBD1 (5 bases). V was cut by 5 bases and J by 2 bases, with 12 bases left in between. The CDR3 length is 15 residues. Germline V gives CDR1 LNHDA, CDR2 SQIVND (reference sequence). The CDR3 DNA sequence: TGTGCCAGTAGTGGGAGGGGCCGCACTAATGAAAAACTGTTTTTT. This gives the protein CASSGRGRTNEKLFF.

The chain joins TRBV30 to TRBJ1-5, with D maybe TRBD1 (6 bases). The CDR3 length is 14 residues. Germline CDR1 is GTSNPN and CDR2 is SVGIG (reference sequence). Trimming took 7 bases from V and 4 from J, leaving 17 bases between them. CDR3 region: CAFSQGPTNQPQHF. DNA of the CDR3: TGTGCCTTTTCACAGGGTCCTACAAATCAGCCCCAGCATTTT.

The chain recombines TRBV28 with TRBJ1-2, with 7 bases aligning to TRBD1. Germline CDR1 reads MDHEN; CDR2 reads SYDVKM. CDR3 size: 13 residues. J lost 7 bases, V lost 6 bases, and 8 bases had no gene match. The CDR3 DNA reads as TGTGCCAGCAGCCCCACCCACAGGGGTGGCTACACCTTC. Translating it yields CASSPTHRGGYTF.